This TCR beta chain originates from a study of blood T cell repertoires in COVID-19 (dated by TCRdb to the early 2020s). General notes on the study: The collaborator samples originated in the United States, Italy and Spain and spanned the acute and convalescent phases of COVID-19. The material from the prospective study consisted of cDNA or gDNA derived from T cells, B-cell-depleted T cells, or PBMCs. Sample metadata almost always included a de-identified subject ID, COVID-19 status, age in years and sex. The samples were drawn from two sources: the first 160 participants of the ongoing ImmuneRACE study, and 1,200 or so subjects contributed by 6 global collaborators. The repertoires were released in a freely available public database intended as a resource for research on the immune response to SARS-CoV-2. Where available, HLA class I and class II types were taken from metadata supplied by the sample provider and were not determined by assay-based typing. Subjects who had been exposed to COVID-19, were actively infected with it, or had recovered from it provided the deeply sampled blood TCRbeta repertoires that made up the dataset.

In the case of this clone: There is no known antigen for this receptor. No per-base quality is available; no much larger clone lies one base away.

General study outcomes and caveats: The amount of clinical and demographic metadata varied by source and participant and was provided uncurated.

The immunoSEQ Assay, a bias-controlled multiplex PCR, was used to amplify TCRbeta CDR3 regions from genomic DNA. Under the source paper's analysis protocol: The number of nucleated cells in each sample was estimated by amplification of reference gene primers within the assay. To quantify the absolute abundance of each unique TCRbeta CDR3 rearrangement, sequence reads were collapsed and filtered. Productive Simpson clonality was computed per sample as the square root of Simpson's diversity index over productive rearrangements. This is the immuneACCESS table as TCRdb keeps it, with only in-frame sequences that have V and J called. A part of the clones is gone; compared with another copy, unresolved V genes explain less than half, and the rest is unexplained. Clone size and V and J calls were adopted from that table, with D and trimming inferred from the DNA. The sample records 250,000 to 300,000 clones, 80% to 90% of which are singletons. The ten largest clones represent roughly 6% of the sample.

V and J are truncated by 0 bases and 5 bases respectively, leaving an intervening sequence of 19 bases. From the cysteine through the phenylalanine, the CDR3 covers 18 amino acids. Only the CDR3 part of the read is kept: 54 bases, read in frame from the first base. Based on the germline V gene, the CDR1 and CDR2 sequences are SGHNT and YENEEA. In Seattle, one collaborating source enrolled patients while the infection was active and tracked those patients longitudinally over the course of disease. The collaborating institutions used their own protocols to collect whole blood in K2EDTA tubes. For TCRbeta analysis, collaborator samples were shipped as frozen whole blood, as isolated PBMCs, or as DNA extracted from either sample type.

This sequence was found in a woman aged 45-65 years with COVID-19, enrolled during active disease. The rearranged chain carries TRBV11-3 and TRBJ2-2, with no reliable assignment of the D segment. The sequencing input was peripheral blood. The DNA is as follows: TGTGCCAGCAGCTTAGATTGGGTGGGCCGCCATGGGACCGGGGAGCTGTTTTTT. Its protein product is CASSLDWVGRHGTGELFF. Beyond the CDR3, the reference TRBV11-3 and TRBJ2-2 genes provide the residues; the full variable domain reads: EAGVVQSPRYKIIEKKQPVAFWCNPISGHNTLYWYLQNLGQGPELLIRYENEEAVDDSQLPKDRFSAERLKGVDSTLKIQPAELGDSAVYLCASSLDWVGRHGTGELFFGEGSRLTVL.